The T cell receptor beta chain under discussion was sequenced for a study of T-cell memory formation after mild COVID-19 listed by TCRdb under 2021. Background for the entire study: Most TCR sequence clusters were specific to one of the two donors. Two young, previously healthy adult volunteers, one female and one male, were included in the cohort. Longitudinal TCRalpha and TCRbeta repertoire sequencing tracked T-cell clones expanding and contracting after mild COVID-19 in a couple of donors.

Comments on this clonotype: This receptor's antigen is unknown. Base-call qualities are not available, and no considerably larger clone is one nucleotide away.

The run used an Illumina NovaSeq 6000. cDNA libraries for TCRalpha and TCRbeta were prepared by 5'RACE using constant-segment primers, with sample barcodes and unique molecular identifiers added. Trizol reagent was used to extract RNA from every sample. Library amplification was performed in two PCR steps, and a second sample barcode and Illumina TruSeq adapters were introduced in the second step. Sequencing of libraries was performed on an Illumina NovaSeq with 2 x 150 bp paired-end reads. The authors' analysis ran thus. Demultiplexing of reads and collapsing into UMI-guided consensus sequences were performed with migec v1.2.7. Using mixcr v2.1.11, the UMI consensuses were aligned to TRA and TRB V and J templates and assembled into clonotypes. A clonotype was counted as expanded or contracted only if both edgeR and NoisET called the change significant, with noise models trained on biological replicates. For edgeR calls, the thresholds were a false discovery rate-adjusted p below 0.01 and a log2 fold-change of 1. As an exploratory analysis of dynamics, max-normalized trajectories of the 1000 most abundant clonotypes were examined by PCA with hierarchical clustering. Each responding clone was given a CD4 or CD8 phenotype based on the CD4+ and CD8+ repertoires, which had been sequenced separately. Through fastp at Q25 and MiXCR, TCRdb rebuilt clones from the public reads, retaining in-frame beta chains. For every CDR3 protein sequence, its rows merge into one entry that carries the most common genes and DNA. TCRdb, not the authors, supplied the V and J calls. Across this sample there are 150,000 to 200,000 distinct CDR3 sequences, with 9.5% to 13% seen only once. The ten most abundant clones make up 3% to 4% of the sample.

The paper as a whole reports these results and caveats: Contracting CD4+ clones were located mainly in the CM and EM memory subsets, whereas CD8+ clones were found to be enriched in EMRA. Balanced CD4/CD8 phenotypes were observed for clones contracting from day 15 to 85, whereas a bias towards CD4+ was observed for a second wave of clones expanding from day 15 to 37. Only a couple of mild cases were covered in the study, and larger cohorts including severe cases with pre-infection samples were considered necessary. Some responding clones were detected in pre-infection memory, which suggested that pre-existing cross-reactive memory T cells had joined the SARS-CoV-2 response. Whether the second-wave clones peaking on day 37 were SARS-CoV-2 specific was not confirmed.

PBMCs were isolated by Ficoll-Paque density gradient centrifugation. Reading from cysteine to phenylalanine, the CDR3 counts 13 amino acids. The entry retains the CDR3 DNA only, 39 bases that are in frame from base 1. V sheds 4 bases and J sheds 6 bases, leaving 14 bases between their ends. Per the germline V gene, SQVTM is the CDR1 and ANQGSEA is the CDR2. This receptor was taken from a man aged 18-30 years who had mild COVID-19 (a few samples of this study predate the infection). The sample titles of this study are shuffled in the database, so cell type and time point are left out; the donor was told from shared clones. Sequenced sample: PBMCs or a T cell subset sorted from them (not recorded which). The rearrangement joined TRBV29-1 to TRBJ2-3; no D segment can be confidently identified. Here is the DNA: TGCAGCGTTGGTTCCAAGCTGGCGGATACGCAGTATTTT. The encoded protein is CSVGSKLADTQYF.